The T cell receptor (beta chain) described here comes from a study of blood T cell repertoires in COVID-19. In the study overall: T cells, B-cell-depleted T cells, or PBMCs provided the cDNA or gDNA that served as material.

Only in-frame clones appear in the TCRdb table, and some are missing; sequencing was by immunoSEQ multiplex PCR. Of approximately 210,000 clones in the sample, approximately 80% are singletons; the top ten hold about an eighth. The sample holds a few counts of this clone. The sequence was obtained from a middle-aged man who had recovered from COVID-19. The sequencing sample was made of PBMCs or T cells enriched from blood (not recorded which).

This CDR3 reads CASSSRLVAFF. CDR3 sequence (DNA): TGTGCCAGCAGCTCCCGGTTGGTAGCTTTCTTT. V gene TRBV5-5 combines with J gene TRBJ1-1; unclear D gene. Germline CDR1 and CDR2: SGHKS and YYEKEE (reference sequence). The CDR3 consists of 11 residues. Trimming took off 3 bases at V and 10 bases at J, with 10 bases between the two ends.